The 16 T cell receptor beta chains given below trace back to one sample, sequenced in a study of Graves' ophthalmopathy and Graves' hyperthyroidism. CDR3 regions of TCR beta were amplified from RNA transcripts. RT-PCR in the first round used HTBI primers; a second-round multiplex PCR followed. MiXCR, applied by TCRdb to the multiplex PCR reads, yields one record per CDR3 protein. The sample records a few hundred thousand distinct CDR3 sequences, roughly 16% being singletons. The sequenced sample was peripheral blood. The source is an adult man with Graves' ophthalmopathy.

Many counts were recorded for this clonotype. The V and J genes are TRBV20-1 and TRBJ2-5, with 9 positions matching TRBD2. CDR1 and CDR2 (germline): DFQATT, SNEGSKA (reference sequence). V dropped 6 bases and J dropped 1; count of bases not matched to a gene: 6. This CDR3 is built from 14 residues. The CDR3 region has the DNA TGCAGTGCCACATTAGCGGGGGCCCAAGAGACCCAGTACTTC. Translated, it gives CSATLAGAQETQYF.

This CDR3 reads CASSVGGRLNQPQHF. The CDR3 coding sequence is TGTGCCAGCAGCGTAGGTGGACGGTTAAATCAGCCCCAGCATTTT. The rearrangement uses TRBV9 and TRBJ1-5; D unresolved. Trimming cost V 0 bases and J 4 bases, with 11 bases left between them. The CDR3 has 15 amino acids. The germline V gene encodes CDR1 SGDLS and CDR2 YYNGEE.

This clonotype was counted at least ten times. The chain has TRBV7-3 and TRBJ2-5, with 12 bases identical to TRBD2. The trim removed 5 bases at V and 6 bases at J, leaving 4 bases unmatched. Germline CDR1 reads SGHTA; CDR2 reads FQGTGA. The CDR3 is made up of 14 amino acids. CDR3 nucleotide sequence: TGTGCCAGCAGCCCGACTAGCGGGAGTAAGACCCAGTACTTC. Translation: CASSPTSGSKTQYF. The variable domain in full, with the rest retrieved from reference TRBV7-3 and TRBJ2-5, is GAGVSQTPSNKVTEKGKYVELRCDPISGHTALYWYRQSLGQGPEFLIYFQGTGAADDSGLPNDRFFAVRPEGSVSTLKIQRTERGDSAVYLCASSPTSGSKTQYFGPGTRLLVL.

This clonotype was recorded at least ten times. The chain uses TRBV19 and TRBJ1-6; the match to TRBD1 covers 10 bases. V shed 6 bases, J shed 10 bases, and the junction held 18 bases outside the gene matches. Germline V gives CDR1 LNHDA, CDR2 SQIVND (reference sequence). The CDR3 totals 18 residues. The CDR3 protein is CASRPGQGDIYIKSPLHF. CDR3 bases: TGTGCCAGTAGACCCGGACAGGGGGATATCTACATAAAGTCACCCCTCCACTTT.

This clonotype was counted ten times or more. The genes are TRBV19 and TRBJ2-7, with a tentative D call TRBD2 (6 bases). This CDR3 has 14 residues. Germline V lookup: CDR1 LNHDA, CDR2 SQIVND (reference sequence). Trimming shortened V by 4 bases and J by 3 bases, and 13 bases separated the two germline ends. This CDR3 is CASSSAGGFYEQYF. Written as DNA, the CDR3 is TGTGCCAGTAGTAGTGCCGGGGGTTTCTACGAGCAGTACTTC.

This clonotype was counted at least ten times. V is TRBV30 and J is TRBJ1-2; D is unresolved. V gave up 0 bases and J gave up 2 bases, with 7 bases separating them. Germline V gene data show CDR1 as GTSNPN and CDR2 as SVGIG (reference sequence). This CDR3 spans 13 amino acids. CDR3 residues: CAWSVEANYGYTF. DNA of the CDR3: TGTGCCTGGAGTGTGGAAGCGAACTATGGCTACACCTTC. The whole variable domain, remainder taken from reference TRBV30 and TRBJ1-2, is SQTIHQWPATLVQPVGSPLSLECTVEGTSNPNLYWYRQAAGRGLQLLFYSVGIGQISSEVPQNLSASRPQDRQFILSSKKLLLSDSGFYLCAWSVEANYGYTFGSGTRLTVV.

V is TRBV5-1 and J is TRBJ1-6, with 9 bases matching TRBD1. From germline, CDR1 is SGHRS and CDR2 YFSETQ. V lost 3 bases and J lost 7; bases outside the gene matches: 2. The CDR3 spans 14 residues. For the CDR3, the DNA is TGCGCCAGCAGCTATGACAGGGGGAATTCACCCCTCCACTTT. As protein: CASSYDRGNSPLHF.

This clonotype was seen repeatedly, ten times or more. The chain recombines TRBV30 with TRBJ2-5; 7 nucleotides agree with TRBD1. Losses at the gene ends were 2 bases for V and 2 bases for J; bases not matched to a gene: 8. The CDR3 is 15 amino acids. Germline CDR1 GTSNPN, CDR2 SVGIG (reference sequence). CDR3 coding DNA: TGTGCCTGGAGTACTAGAGGGACAGCACAAGAGACCCAGTACTTC. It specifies CAWSTRGTAQETQYF.

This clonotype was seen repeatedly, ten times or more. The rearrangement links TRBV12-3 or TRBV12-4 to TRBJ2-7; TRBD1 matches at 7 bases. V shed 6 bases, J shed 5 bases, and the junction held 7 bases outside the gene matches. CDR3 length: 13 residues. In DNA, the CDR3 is TGTGCCAGCAGCACAGGGGTTTACGACGAGCAGTACTTC. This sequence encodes CASSTGVYDEQYF.

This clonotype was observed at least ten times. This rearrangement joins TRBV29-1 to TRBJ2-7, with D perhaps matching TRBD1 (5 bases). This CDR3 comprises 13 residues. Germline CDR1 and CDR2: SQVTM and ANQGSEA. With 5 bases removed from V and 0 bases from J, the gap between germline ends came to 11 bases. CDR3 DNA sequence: TGCAGCGTTAGGGGTTTAAACTCCTACGAGCAGTACTTC. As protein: CSVRGLNSYEQYF.

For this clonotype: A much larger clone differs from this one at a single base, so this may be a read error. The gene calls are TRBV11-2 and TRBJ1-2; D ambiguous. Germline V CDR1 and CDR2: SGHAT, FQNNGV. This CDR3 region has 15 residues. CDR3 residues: CGSSLNALAGDGYTF. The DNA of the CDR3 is TGTGGCAGCAGCTTAAACGCCCTCGCCGGAGATGGCTACACCTTC. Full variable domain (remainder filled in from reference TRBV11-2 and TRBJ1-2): EAGVAQSPRYKIIEKRQSVAFWCNPISGHATLYWYQQILGQGPKLLIQFQNNGVVDDSQLPKDRFSAERLKGVDSTLKIQPAKLEDSAVYLCGSSLNALAGDGYTFGSGTRLTVV.

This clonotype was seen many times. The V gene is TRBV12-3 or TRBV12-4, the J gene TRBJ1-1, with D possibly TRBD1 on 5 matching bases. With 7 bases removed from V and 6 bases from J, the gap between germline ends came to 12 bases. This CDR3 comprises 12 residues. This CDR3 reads CASTSGGAEAFF. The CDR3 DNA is TGTGCCAGCACCTCGGGGGGAGCTGAAGCTTTCTTT.

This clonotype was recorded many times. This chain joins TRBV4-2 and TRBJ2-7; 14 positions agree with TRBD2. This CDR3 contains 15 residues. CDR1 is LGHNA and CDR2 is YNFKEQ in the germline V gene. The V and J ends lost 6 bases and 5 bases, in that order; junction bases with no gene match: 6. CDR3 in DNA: TGTGCCAGCAGTTCCGGGACTAGCGGGAGTAACGAGCAGTACTTC. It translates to CASSSGTSGSNEQYF.

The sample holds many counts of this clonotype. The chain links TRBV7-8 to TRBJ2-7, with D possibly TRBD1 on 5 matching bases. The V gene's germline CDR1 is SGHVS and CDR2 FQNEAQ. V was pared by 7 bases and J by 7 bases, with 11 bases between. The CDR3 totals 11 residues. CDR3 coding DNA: TGTGCCAGCACCCTGGCAGGGGAGCAGTACTTC. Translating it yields CASTLAGEQYF.

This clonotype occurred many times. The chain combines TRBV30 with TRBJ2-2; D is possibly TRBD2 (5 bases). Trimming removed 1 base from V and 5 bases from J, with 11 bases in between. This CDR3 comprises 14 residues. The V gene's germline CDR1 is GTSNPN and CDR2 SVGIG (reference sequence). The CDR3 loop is CAWSGLRVTGELFF. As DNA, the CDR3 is TGTGCCTGGAGTGGACTGAGGGTTACCGGGGAGCTGTTTTTT. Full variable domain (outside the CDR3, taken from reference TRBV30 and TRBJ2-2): SQTIHQWPATLVQPVGSPLSLECTVEGTSNPNLYWYRQAAGRGLQLLFYSVGIGQISSEVPQNLSASRPQDRQFILSSKKLLLSDSGFYLCAWSGLRVTGELFFGEGSRLTVL.

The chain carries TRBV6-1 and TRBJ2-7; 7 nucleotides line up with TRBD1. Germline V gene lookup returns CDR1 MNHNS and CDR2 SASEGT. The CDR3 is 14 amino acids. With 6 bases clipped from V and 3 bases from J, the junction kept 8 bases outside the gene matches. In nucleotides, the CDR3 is TGTGCCAGCAGGCCTGACAGGGAACGCTACGAGCAGTACTTC. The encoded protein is CASRPDRERYEQYF.